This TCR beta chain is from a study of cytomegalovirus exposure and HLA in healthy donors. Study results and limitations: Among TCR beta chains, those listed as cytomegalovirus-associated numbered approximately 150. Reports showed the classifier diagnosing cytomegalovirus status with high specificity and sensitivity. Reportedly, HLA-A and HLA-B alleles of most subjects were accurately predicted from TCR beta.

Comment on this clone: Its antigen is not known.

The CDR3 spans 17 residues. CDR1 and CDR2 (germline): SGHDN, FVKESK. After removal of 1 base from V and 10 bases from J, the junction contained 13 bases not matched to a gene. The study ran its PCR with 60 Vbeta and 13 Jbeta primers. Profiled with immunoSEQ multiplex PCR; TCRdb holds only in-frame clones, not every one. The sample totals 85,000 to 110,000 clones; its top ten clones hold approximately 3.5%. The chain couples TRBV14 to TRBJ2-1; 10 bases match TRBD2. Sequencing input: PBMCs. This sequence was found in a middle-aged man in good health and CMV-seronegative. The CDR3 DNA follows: TGTGCCAGCAGCCAAGTTTTTGGGGCTAGCGGGAGCGGAGAGCAGTTCTTC. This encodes CASSQVFGASGSGEQFF.